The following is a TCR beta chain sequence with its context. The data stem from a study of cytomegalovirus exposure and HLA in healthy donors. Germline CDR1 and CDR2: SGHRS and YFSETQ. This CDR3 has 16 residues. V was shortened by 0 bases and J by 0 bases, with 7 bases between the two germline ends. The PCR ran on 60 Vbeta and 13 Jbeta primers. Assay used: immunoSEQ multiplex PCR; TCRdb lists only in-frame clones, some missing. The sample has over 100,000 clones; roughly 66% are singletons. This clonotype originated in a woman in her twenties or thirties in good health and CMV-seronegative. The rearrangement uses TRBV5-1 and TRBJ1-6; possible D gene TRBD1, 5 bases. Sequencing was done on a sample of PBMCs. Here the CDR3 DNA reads TGCGCCAGCAGCTTGGGGGGCAGCTCCTATAATTCACCCCTCCACTTT. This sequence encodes CASSLGGSSYNSPLHF.